This T cell receptor beta chain was identified during a study of Ad26.COV2.S vaccination and SARS-CoV-2 variants. General study findings and limits: Spike-specific responses of CD8+ and CD4+ T cells were reported to display substantial breadth after vaccination. It was found that vaccine and placebo recipients had similar non-spike TCR breadth. Participants in the vaccine arm had higher spike-specific TCR breadth; placebo recipients had lower.

Produced via immunoSEQ multiplex PCR; TCRdb's table is partial and in-frame only. The sample records approximately 340,000 clones, about 91% being singletons. Comment on this clone: The antigen is undetermined.

V gave up 2 bases and J gave up 7 bases, with 14 bases separating them. This CDR3 region has 14 residues. Germline V gene data show CDR1 as LGHDT and CDR2 as YNNKEL (reference sequence). The chain couples TRBV3-1 (or the pseudogene TRBV3-2) to TRBJ1-1; D is undetermined. The material sequenced was peripheral blood, taken after recovery from COVID-19. This receptor was taken from a human donor who had recovered from COVID-19. The CDR3 here is CASSQWYDGNEAFF. The CDR3 bases are TGTGCCAGCAGCCAATGGTATGACGGAAATGAAGCTTTCTTT.